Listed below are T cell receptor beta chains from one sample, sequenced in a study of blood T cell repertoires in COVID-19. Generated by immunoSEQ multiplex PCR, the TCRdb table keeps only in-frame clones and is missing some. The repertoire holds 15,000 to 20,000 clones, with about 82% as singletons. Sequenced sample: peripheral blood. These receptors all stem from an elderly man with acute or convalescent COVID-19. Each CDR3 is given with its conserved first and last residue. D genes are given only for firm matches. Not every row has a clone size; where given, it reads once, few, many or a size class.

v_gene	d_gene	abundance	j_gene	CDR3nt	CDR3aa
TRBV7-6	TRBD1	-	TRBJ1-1	TGTGCCAGCAGCGCCAGGGGGGAAGCTTTCTTT	CASSARGEAFF
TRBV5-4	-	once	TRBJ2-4	TGTGCCAGCAGCTTAGAACAGGGTGTTGCCAAAAACATTCAGTACTTC	CASSLEQGVAKNIQYF
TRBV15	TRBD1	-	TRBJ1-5	TGTGCCACCAGCAAAGACAGGGGATCTAGACAGCCCCAGCATTTT	CATSKDRGSRQPQHF
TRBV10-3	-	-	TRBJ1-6	TGTGCCATCAGTGAGTCCCCGGGGGAAGTAAGATCACCCCTCCACTTT	CAISESPGEVRSPLHF
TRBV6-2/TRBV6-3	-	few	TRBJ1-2	TGTGCCAGCAGTTACGGGCAGGGCCTCCAACTGTATGGCTACACCTTC	CASSYGQGLQLYGYTF
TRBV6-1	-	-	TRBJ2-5	TGTGCCAGCAGTGAAGTTCCCCAGGGTCAAGAGACCCAGTACTTC	CASSEVPQGQETQYF
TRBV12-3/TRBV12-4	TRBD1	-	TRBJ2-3	TGTGCCAGCAGGCGACAGGGCGCAGATACGCAGTATTTT	CASRRQGADTQYF
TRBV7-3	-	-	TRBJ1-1	TGTGCCAGCAGCGTTACAGGGAACACTGAAGCTTTCTTT	CASSVTGNTEAFF
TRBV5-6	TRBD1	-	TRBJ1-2	TGTGCCAGCAGCTTGTGGGACAGGCGTGGCTACACCTTC	CASSLWDRRGYTF
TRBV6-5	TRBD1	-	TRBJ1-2	TGTGCCAGCAGACCCGGGACAGGCGCTTATGGCTACACCTTC	CASRPGTGAYGYTF
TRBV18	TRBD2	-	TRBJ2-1	TGTGCCAGCTCAGCTCGGACTAGCGACTACAATGAGCAGTTCTTC	CASSARTSDYNEQFF
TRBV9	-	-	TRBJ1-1	TGTGCCAGCAGCGTAGGGGCCAGGGGCTCTGAAGCTTTCTTT	CASSVGARGSEAFF
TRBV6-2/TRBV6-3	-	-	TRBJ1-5	TGTGCCAGCAGCTTACAGGGCCATAGCAATCAGCCCCAGCATTTT	CASSLQGHSNQPQHF
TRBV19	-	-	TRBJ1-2	TGTGCCAGTAGTATCCAGGGAAAGGATGGCTACACCTTC	CASSIQGKDGYTF
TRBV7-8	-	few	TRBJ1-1	-	CASSFFFGQGNTEAFF
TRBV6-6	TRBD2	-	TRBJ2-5	TGTGCCAGCAGAGAGCTATCCGCGGGGGAAGAGACCCAGTACTTC	CASRELSAGEETQYF
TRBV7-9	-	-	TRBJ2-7	TGTGCCAGCAGCTTTGGGACATCCTCCTACGAGCAGTACTTC	CASSFGTSSYEQYF
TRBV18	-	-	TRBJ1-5	TGTGCCAGCTCACTTGACTGGGGCAATCAGCCCCAGCATTTT	CASSLDWGNQPQHF